Given below is one T cell receptor beta chain in context. Its antigen is still unknown. One end of the junction is discordant with germline, which a read error may explain. CDR3 length: 13 amino acids. Germline-derived CDR1 and CDR2 are SEHNR and FQNEAQ (reference sequence). The data were obtained in a study of cytomegalovirus exposure and HLA in healthy donors. General study results and limits: The authors later linked a missense DCLRE1C variant to TCR beta V- and J-gene trimming. Rare TCR sequences predominated, though certain public TCRs were found in many donors.

Primers included in the PCR were 60 Vbeta and 13 Jbeta primers. The assay was immunoSEQ multiplex PCR, and TCRdb's table has in-frame clones only and misses some. The sample contains about 160,000 clones, 70% to 90% of which appear only once. The sequence came from a woman between 18 and 29 years old in good health and CMV-seronegative. The rearrangement joins TRBV7-9 to TRBJ1-2; D not resolved. Sequencing used PBMCs. The CDR3 protein is CSSSPGDNYGYTF. DNA of the CDR3: TGTTCCAGCAGCCCCGGGGATAACTATGGCTACACCTTC.